A single TCR beta chain is shown here with its context. The J segment lost 3 bases and the V segment lost 6 bases, leaving 13 bases of the junction unmatched. The germline V gene has CDR1 KGHSH and CDR2 LQKENI. The CDR3 consists of 16 residues. The method was immunoSEQ multiplex PCR; TCRdb's version includes in-frame clones alone and lacks a portion of them. The table has over 250,000 clones, about 87% seen once. These data originate in a study of blood T cell repertoires in COVID-19. The chain links TRBV18 to TRBJ2-7, with 8 bases matching TRBD1. The source material was peripheral blood. This receptor was obtained from a woman in her thirties or forties who had recovered from COVID-19. The CDR3: CASSPSQGAFIYEQYF. For the CDR3, the DNA is TGTGCCAGCTCCCCGAGCCAGGGGGCGTTTATCTACGAGCAGTACTTC.